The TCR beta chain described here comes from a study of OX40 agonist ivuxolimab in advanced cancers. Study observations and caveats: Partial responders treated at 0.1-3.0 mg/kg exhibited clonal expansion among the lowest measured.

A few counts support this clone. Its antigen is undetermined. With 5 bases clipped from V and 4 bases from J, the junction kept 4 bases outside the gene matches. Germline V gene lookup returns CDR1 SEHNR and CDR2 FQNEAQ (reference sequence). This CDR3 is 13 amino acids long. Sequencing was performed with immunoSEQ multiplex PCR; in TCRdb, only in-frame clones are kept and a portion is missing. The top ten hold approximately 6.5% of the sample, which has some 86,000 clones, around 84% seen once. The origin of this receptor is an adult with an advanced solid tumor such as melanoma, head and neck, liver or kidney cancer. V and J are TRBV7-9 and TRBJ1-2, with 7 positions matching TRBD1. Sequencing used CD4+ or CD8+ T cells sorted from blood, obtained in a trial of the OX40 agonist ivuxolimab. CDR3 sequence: CASSRGQIYGYTF. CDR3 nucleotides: TGTGCCAGCAGCCGGGGACAGATCTATGGCTACACCTTC.